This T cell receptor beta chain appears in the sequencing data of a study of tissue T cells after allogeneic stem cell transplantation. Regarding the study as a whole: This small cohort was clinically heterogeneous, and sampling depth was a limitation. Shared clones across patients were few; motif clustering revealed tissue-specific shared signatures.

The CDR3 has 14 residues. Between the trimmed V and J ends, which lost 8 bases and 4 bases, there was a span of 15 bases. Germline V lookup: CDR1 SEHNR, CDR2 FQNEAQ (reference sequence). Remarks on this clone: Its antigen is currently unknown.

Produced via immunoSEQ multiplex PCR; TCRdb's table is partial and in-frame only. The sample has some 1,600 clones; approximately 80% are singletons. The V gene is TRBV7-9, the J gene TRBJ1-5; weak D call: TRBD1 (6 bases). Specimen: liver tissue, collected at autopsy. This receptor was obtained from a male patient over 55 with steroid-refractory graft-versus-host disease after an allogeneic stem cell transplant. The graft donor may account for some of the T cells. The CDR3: CASQRQGFNQPQHF. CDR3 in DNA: TGTGCCAGCCAAAGGCAGGGGTTTAATCAGCCCCAGCATTTT.